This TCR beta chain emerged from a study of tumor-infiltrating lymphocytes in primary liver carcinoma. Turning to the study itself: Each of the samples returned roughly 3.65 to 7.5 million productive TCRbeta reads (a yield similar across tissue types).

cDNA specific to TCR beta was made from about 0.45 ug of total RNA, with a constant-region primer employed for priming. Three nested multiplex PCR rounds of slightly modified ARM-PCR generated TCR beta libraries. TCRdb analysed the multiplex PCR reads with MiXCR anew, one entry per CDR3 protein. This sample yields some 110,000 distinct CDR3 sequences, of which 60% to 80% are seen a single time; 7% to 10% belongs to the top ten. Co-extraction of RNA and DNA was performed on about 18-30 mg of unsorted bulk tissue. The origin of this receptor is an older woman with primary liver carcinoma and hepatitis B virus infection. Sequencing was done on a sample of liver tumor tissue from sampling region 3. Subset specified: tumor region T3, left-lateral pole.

This CDR3 is CASVSLGLLRTDTQYF. The CDR3 coding sequence is TGTGCCAGCGTATCGCTGGGACTCCTACGCACAGATACGCAGTATTTT. The V call is TRBV11-2, the J call TRBJ2-3; tentatively, D is TRBD2 (6 bases). There are 16 residues in the CDR3. V lost 8 bases, J lost 1 base, and 19 bases lay in between. Germline loops: CDR1 SGHAT, CDR2 FQNNGV. Together with reference TRBV11-2 and TRBJ2-3, the CDR3 gives the full variable domain: EAGVAQSPRYKIIEKRQSVAFWCNPISGHATLYWYQQILGQGPKLLIQFQNNGVVDDSQLPKDRFSAERLKGVDSTLKIQPAKLEDSAVYLCASVSLGLLRTDTQYFGPGTRLTVL.